Each of the 32 T cell receptor beta chains below was sequenced from the same sample in a study of blood T cell repertoires in COVID-19. TCRdb's table, derived via immunoSEQ multiplex PCR, lists solely in-frame clones and lacks some. This table has some 88,000 clones, about 88% appearing once. What was sequenced was peripheral blood. The receptors derive from a man between 60 and 75 years old with acute or convalescent COVID-19.

The chain is built from TRBV29-1 and TRBJ1-4; the D gene is possibly TRBD1 (5 bases). This CDR3 has 11 residues. Germline V gene data show CDR1 as SQVTM and CDR2 as ANQGSEA. Trimming pared 5 bases from V and 7 bases from J, leaving 8 bases between. CDR3 in amino acids: CSVTQGEKLFF. DNA of the CDR3: TGCAGCGTTACCCAGGGTGAAAAACTGTTTTTT.

The chain is built from TRBV2 and TRBJ1-2, with D unclear. Germline V CDR1 and CDR2: SNHLY, FYNNEI. This CDR3 has 13 residues. Trimming pared 3 bases from V and 4 bases from J, leaving 9 bases between. As DNA, the CDR3 is TGTGCCAGCAGTGAGGGGAGGTTCTATGGCTACACCTTC. Its translation: CASSEGRFYGYTF.

CDR3 DNA sequence: TGCGCCAGCAGCCAAGAATGGACAGCTACTAACTATGGCTACACCTTC. Its translation is CASSQEWTATNYGYTF. This chain joins TRBV4-3 and TRBJ1-2, with D perhaps TRBD1 (6 bases). The CDR3 contains 16 residues. Trimming removed 0 bases at V and 0 bases at J, with 11 bases between. The germline V gene has CDR1 LGHNA and CDR2 YSLEER.

The V gene is TRBV9, the J gene TRBJ2-7; D remains ambiguous. There are 12 residues in the CDR3. CDR1 and CDR2 (germline): SGDLS, YYNGEE. V was clipped by 7 bases and J by 0 bases, with 8 bases between them. For the CDR3, the DNA is TGTGCCAGCTCAAGAGACTCCTACGAGCAGTACTTC. As protein: CASSRDSYEQYF.

The CDR3 bases are TGTGCCAGCAGCTTAGGGGGGCGCGGAGATACGCAGTATTTT. It specifies CASSLGGRGDTQYF. The chain is built from TRBV11-2 and TRBJ2-3, with TRBD1 as a possible D gene (6 bases). There are 14 residues in the CDR3. Germline V lookup: CDR1 SGHAT, CDR2 FQNNGV. The V and J ends lost 1 base and 5 bases respectively, with 10 bases between them.

V usage is TRBV7-2 and J usage is TRBJ1-2, with D perhaps TRBD1 (5 bases). The CDR3 runs 13 residues. Germline-derived CDR1 and CDR2 are SGHTA and FQGNSA. Trimming pared 6 bases from V and 0 bases from J, leaving 8 bases between. CDR3 protein: CASRATANYGYTF. The CDR3 nucleotides are TGTGCCAGCAGGGCGACAGCTAACTATGGCTACACCTTC. Variable domain in full (rest from reference TRBV7-2 and TRBJ1-2): GAGVSQSPSNKVTEKGKDVELRCDPISGHTALYWYRQSLGQGLEFLIYFQGNSAPDKSGLPSDRFSAERTGGSVSTLTIQRTQQEDSAVYLCASRATANYGYTFGSGTRLTVV.

This clone has a handful of counts. J is TRBJ1-5 and V is TRBV2; D not certain. The CDR3 contains 13 residues. Looked up from germline, CDR1 is SNHLY and CDR2 is FYNNEI. Trimming cost V 7 bases and J 4 bases, with 11 bases left between them. This chain's CDR3 is CASTLTTNQPQHF. The CDR3 DNA reads TGTGCCAGCACACTAACGACGAATCAGCCCCAGCATTTT.

In its sample, this clone was seen once. This CDR3 is CAWTRARQDTEAFF. Here the CDR3 DNA reads TGTGCCTGGACCAGGGCGCGTCAGGACACTGAAGCTTTCTTT. The chain is built from TRBV30 and TRBJ1-1, with D tentatively TRBD1 (5 bases). V was pared by 4 bases and J by 3 bases, with 15 bases between. Germline loops: CDR1 GTSNPN, CDR2 SVGIG (reference sequence). The CDR3 loop spans 14 amino acids.

V is TRBV10-2 and J is TRBJ2-5; TRBD1 might be the D (6 bases). Germline lookup yields CDR1 WSHSY and CDR2 SAAADI. The CDR3 runs to 17 residues. V lost 5 bases and J lost 2, with 21 bases in between. The CDR3 loop reads CASSIMESRDTQETQYF. The CDR3 DNA reads as TGCGCCAGCAGTATTATGGAGAGCCGGGACACACAAGAGACCCAGTACTTC.

The chain links TRBV30 to TRBJ2-1, with 10 bases identical to TRBD2. Looked up from germline, CDR1 is GTSNPN and CDR2 is SVGIG (reference sequence). CDR3 size: 12 residues. V lost 4 bases, J lost 15 bases, and 9 bases stayed unmatched. The CDR3 region is CAWTLPGTSAFF. DNA of the CDR3: TGTGCCTGGACCTTACCCGGGACTAGCGCGTTCTTC.

V and J are TRBV19 and TRBJ2-3; a weak D match, TRBD2 (7 bases). CDR3 length equals 15 residues. Germline values: CDR1 LNHDA, CDR2 SQIVND (reference sequence). Trimming stripped 2 bases from V and 3 bases from J, with 12 bases between. The CDR3 here is CASSIREGVTDTQYF. The CDR3 DNA is TGTGCCAGTAGTATAAGGGAGGGGGTTACAGATACGCAGTATTTT.

This sequence joins TRBV5-1 and TRBJ2-7; TRBD2 aligns across 9 bases. The ends lost 5 bases at V and 1 base at J; junction bases unmatched: 10. The CDR3 length is 16 residues. Germline-derived CDR1 and CDR2 are SGHRS and YFSETQ. The CDR3 DNA is TGCGCCAGCAGTCAGGGTTCGCTAGCGGGGTCCTACGAGCAGTACTTC. It translates to CASSQGSLAGSYEQYF.

This clone appeared once. This chain uses TRBV5-1 with TRBJ2-3; 8 nucleotides agree with TRBD2. V trimming: 0 bases; J trimming: 0 bases; junction bases outside the gene matches: 12. CDR3 length: 19 amino acids. The germline gives CDR1 SGHRS, CDR2 YFSETQ. The CDR3 region has the DNA TGCGCCAGCAGCTTGGACAGCGGGAGATCGTATTCTAGCACAGATACGCAGTATTTT. This translates into CASSLDSGRSYSSTDTQYF.

A few counts support this clone. The rearrangement links TRBV7-8 to TRBJ1-6; 7 bases align to TRBD1. The junction had 12 bases not matched to a gene; V was cut back by 5 bases and J by 8 bases. The CDR3 contains 16 residues. Germline CDR1 and CDR2: SGHVS and FQNEAQ. Here the CDR3 DNA reads TGTGCCAGCAGCCGCTCGGGGACCAGGGGGGATTCACCCCTCCACTTT. Translating it yields CASSRSGTRGDSPLHF.

The gene calls are TRBV5-4 and TRBJ1-2; tentatively, D is TRBD1 (5 bases). This CDR3 spans 15 amino acids. Looked up from germline, CDR1 is SGHNT and CDR2 is YYREEE (reference sequence). V was pared by 0 bases and J by 3 bases, with 12 bases between. The CDR3 coding sequence is TGTGCCAGCAGCTTGGAAGCGGGGGGGGACTATGGCTACACCTTC. It yields the protein CASSLEAGGDYGYTF.

The chain combines TRBV5-6 with TRBJ1-2, with 10 bases that match TRBD1. The CDR3 extends over 14 amino acids. V lost 2 bases and J lost 5; bases outside the gene matches: 3. Germline CDR1 and CDR2: SGHDT and YYEEEE. DNA of the CDR3: TGTGCCAGCAGCTTTGTGGGACAGGGGTATGGCTACACCTTC. It encodes CASSFVGQGYGYTF. Variable domain in full (rest from reference TRBV5-6 and TRBJ1-2): DAGVTQSPTHLIKTRGQQVTLRCSPKSGHDTVSWYQQALGQGPQFIFQYYEEEERQRGNFPDRFSGHQFPNYSSELNVNALLLGDSALYLCASSFVGQGYGYTFGSGTRLTVV.

CDR3 nucleotides: TGTGCCAGCAGCTTGGAGGGGGGGCTTAAGCAAGAGACCCAGTACTTC. This encodes CASSLEGGLKQETQYF. The chain links TRBV5-8 to TRBJ2-5, with D tentatively TRBD2 (7 bases). Germline CDR1 SGHTS, CDR2 YDEGEE. V was trimmed by 0 bases and J by 2 bases, leaving 14 bases between them. The CDR3 runs 16 residues.

The chain couples TRBV3-1 (or the pseudogene TRBV3-2) to TRBJ1-2; 11 bases are shared with TRBD1. Germline V CDR1 and CDR2: LGHDT, YNNKEL (reference sequence). V dropped 3 bases and J dropped 1; count of bases not matched to a gene: 4. The CDR3 contains 16 residues. The DNA for the CDR3 is TGTGCCAGCAGCCAGATGGGACAGGGGGGTAACTATGGCTACACCTTC. Protein product: CASSQMGQGGNYGYTF.

This chain joins TRBV5-1 and TRBJ1-4; a possible D gene is TRBD1 (5 bases). Germline V lookup: CDR1 SGHRS, CDR2 YFSETQ. V lost 0 bases and J lost 6, with 12 bases in between. The CDR3 loop spans 15 amino acids. Written as DNA, the CDR3 is TGCGCCAGCAGCTTGGGCGGGACGGACTATGAAAAACTGTTTTTT. Encoded protein: CASSLGGTDYEKLFF.

The genes are TRBV19 and TRBJ1-2; TRBD1 matches at 9 bases. The V gene's germline CDR1 is LNHDA and CDR2 SQIVND (reference sequence). Trimming cost V 7 bases and J 1 base; bases outside gene matches: 4. The CDR3 is 14 residues long. The CDR3 region is CASTLDRGNYGYTF. In DNA form, the CDR3 reads TGTGCCAGTACCCTGGACAGGGGTAACTATGGCTACACCTTC. Filled out from reference TRBV19 and TRBJ1-2, the complete variable domain reads DGGITQSPKYLFRKEGQNVTLSCEQNLNHDAMYWYRQDPGQGLRLIYYSQIVNDFQKGDIAEGYSVSREKKESFPLTVTSAQKNPTAFYLCASTLDRGNYGYTFGSGTRLTVV.

CDR3 DNA sequence: TGTGCCAGCAACGGACGACAGGGGGCGAGCTATGGCTACACCTTC. Encoded protein: CASNGRQGASYGYTF. The chain has TRBV6-5 and TRBJ1-2, with 10 bases aligning to TRBD1. The germline V gene encodes CDR1 MNHEY and CDR2 SVGAGI. The CDR3 consists of 15 residues. V trimming: 7 bases; J trimming: 4 bases; junction bases outside the gene matches: 9.

The rearrangement uses TRBV5-6 and TRBJ2-7; no clear D gene. The CDR3 contains 12 residues. The V gene lost 6 bases and the J gene lost 5 bases, with 12 bases spanning the gap. Germline CDR1 reads SGHDT; CDR2 reads YYEEEE. The CDR3 loop is CASNSPPHEQYF. As DNA, the CDR3 is TGTGCCAGCAACTCGCCCCCCCACGAGCAGTACTTC.

The CDR3 nucleotides read TGTGCCAGCAGCTTGGACGGAGGGCCCTACGAGCAGTACTTC. Protein: CASSLDGGPYEQYF. The V gene is TRBV7-2, the J gene TRBJ2-7; TRBD2 is a possible D gene (6 bases). Trimming shortened V by 3 bases and J by 2 bases, and 11 bases separated the two germline ends. Germline assignment: CDR1 SGHTA and CDR2 FQGNSA. The CDR3 is 14 residues long. The variable domain in full, completed from reference TRBV7-2 and TRBJ2-7, reads GAGVSQSPSNKVTEKGKDVELRCDPISGHTALYWYRQSLGQGLEFLIYFQGNSAPDKSGLPSDRFSAERTGGSVSTLTIQRTQQEDSAVYLCASSLDGGPYEQYFGPGTRLTVT.

This clone turned up a few times. V gene TRBV7-9 combines with J gene TRBJ1-2; TRBD1 is a possible D gene (6 bases). Trimming removed 7 bases from V and 0 bases from J, with 12 bases in between. Per germline, CDR1 SEHNR and CDR2 FQNEAQ (reference sequence). There are 14 residues in the CDR3. This chain's CDR3 is CASTSGTSNYGYTF. CDR3 nucleotide sequence: TGTGCCAGCACCTCTGGGACATCTAACTATGGCTACACCTTC.

CDR3 sequence reads: CAISDGLAGYEQYF. The CDR3 DNA follows: TGTGCCATCAGTGATGGCCTAGCCGGCTACGAGCAGTACTTC. The chain links TRBV10-3 to TRBJ2-7; tentatively, D is TRBD2 (5 bases). Trimming cost V 3 bases and J 3 bases, with 12 bases left between them. Germline CDR1 ENHRY, CDR2 SYGVKD. The CDR3 totals 14 residues.

The gene calls are TRBV29-1 and TRBJ2-7, with D possibly being TRBD1 (5 bases). Germline values: CDR1 SQVTM, CDR2 ANQGSEA. CDR3 length: 13 amino acids. Trimming shortened V by 6 bases and J by 0 bases, and 12 bases separated the two germline ends. The CDR3 reads CSVMGPHSYEQYF. CDR3 DNA: TGCAGCGTGATGGGGCCCCACTCCTACGAGCAGTACTTC.

The chain recombines TRBV19 with TRBJ2-3; 7 positions agree with TRBD1. V shed 5 bases and J 5 bases; nucleotides not matched to a gene: 4. The CDR3 runs to 13 residues. CDR1 and CDR2 from the germline V gene are LNHDA and SQIVND (reference sequence). CDR3 protein: CASSANRGDTQYF. The DNA of the CDR3 is TGTGCCAGTAGTGCTAACAGGGGAGATACGCAGTATTTT. Drawing the rest from reference TRBV19 and TRBJ2-3, the complete variable domain is DGGITQSPKYLFRKEGQNVTLSCEQNLNHDAMYWYRQDPGQGLRLIYYSQIVNDFQKGDIAEGYSVSREKKESFPLTVTSAQKNPTAFYLCASSANRGDTQYFGPGTRLTVL.

CDR3 protein: CASSYPPARVPQHF. CDR3 nucleotides: TGTGCCAGCAGTTACCCGCCCGCCCGGGTGCCCCAGCATTTT. The chain recombines TRBV6-2 or TRBV6-3 with TRBJ1-5; no clear D. The length of the CDR3 is 14 residues. V shed 2 bases and J shed 9 bases, with 14 bases lying between them. Germline V gene lookup returns CDR1 MNHEY and CDR2 SVGEGT.

The CDR3 sequence: CASSIRGRDSYEQYF. CDR3 nucleotide sequence: TGTGCCAGTAGTATCAGGGGGAGAGACTCCTACGAGCAGTACTTC. The chain recombines TRBV19 with TRBJ2-7; 7 bases are a match to TRBD1. This CDR3 comprises 15 residues. V lost 3 bases, J lost 0 bases, and 5 bases stayed unmatched. Germline lookup yields CDR1 LNHDA and CDR2 SQIVND (reference sequence).

The gene calls are TRBV30 and TRBJ2-3; TRBD2 matches 11 bases. Germline V gene sequence: CDR1 GTSNPN, CDR2 SVGIG (reference sequence). V shed 2 bases, J shed 4 bases, and the junction held 8 bases outside the gene matches. This CDR3 comprises 16 residues. The CDR3 region is CAWSSLTSGSSDTQYF. The CDR3 DNA sequence: TGTGCCTGGAGTTCCCTTACTAGCGGGAGCTCAGATACGCAGTATTTT.

This clone was recorded only once. This chain uses TRBV14 with TRBJ2-2; TRBD1 agrees at 7 bases. Germline CDR1 SGHDN, CDR2 FVKESK. The CDR3 covers 18 residues. Trimming took 4 bases from V and 4 from J; bases not matched to a gene: 15. For the CDR3, the DNA is TGTGCCAGCAGCCTGAAACGCAGAGACAGGGTGAGCACCGGGGAGCTGTTTTTT. This encodes CASSLKRRDRVSTGELFF. Supplemented by reference TRBV14 and TRBJ2-2, the full variable domain reads EAGVTQFPSHSVIEKGQTVTLRCDPISGHDNLYWYRRVMGKEIKFLLHFVKESKQDESGMPNNRFLAERTGGTYSTLKVQPAELEDSGVYFCASSLKRRDRVSTGELFFGEGSRLTVL.

The chain employs TRBV3-1 (or the pseudogene TRBV3-2) and TRBJ1-4; D is undetermined. V shed 0 bases and J shed 12 bases, with 17 bases lying between them. Germline V gene data show CDR1 as LGHDT and CDR2 as YNNKEL (reference sequence). The CDR3 totals 15 residues. This CDR3 is CASSQESTPDRELFF. DNA of the CDR3: TGTGCCAGCAGCCAAGAGTCCACCCCCGACCGGGAACTGTTTTTT.